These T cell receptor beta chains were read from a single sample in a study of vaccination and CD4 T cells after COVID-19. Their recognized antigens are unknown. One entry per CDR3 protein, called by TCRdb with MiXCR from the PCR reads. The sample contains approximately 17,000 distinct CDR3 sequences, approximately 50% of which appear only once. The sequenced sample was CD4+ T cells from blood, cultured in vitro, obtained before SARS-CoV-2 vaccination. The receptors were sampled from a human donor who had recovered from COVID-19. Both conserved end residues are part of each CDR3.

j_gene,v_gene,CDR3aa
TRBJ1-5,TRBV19,CASSMDRGHSNQPQHF
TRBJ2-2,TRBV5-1,CASSSETGGHGELFF
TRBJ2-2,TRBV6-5,CASSYGTHANTGELFF
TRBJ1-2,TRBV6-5,CASSYGRGNYGYTF
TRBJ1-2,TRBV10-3,CAISNSGSAYGYTF
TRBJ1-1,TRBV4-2,CASSQEVWGGTEAFF
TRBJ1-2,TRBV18,CASSPGQVYGYTF
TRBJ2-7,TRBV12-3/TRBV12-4,CASSRTLLRDSSYEQYF
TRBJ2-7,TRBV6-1,CASTVNRASSSYEQYF
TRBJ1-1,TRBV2,CASTLRAEAFF
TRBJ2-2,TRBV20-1,CSARDVGSLNTGELFF
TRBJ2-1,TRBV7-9,CASSSPAGVAYNEQFF
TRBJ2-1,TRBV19,CASSAGTGSEQFF
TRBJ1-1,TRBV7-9,CASSFGRRGDTEAFF
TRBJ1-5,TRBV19,CASRGTGQPQHF
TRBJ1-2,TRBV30,CAYSGYGYTF
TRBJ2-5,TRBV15,CATSRGGSQETQYF
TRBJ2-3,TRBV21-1,CASRAPETGTGVTDTQYF
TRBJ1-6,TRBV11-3,CASSPGVYNSPLHF
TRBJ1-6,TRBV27,CASSPHRNSPLHF
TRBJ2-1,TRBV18,CASSPSNYNEQFF
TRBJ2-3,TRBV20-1,CSAWVQDTQYF
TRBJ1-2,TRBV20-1,CSARDYRGWNYGYTF